A single TCR beta chain is shown here with its context. Its target is unknown. This sample stems from a study of CD8 T cells in ankylosing spondylitis. Findings of the study overall: Ankylosing spondylitis blood appeared to be characterized by a TCR beta motif of eight highly homologous variants. There were earlier reports of some motif variants in reactive arthritis synovial fluid and blood. Within peripheral blood, clones linked to disease were CD8+ and relatively rare. Matched synovial fluid from ankylosing spondylitis patients was reported to be enriched for disease-linked clones.

Quantitative 5'-RACE with molecular barcodes produced the TCR beta libraries. In TCRdb, the 5' RACE reads were re-called with MiXCR into one record per CDR3 protein. The sample carries approximately 500,000 distinct CDR3 sequences, about 12% recorded once. Trimming took off 0 bases at V and 2 bases at J, with 13 bases between the two ends. The CDR3 is made up of 16 amino acids. CDR1 is SGHRS, CDR2 YFSETQ, per germline. This chain joins TRBV5-1 and TRBJ2-3; tentative D call: TRBD2 (6 bases). The receptor comes from a male donor with ankylosing spondylitis. The sequenced material came from blood, either unsorted or a sorted T cell fraction (not recorded which). The CDR3 region is CASSLGGTTYTDTQYF. The CDR3 DNA follows: TGCGCCAGCAGCTTGGGCGGGACCACCTACACAGATACGCAGTATTTT.